Sequencing of this T cell receptor beta chain was carried out in a study of blood T cells in healthy people across ages. Study-wide context: When template switching was applied, about one barcoded beta molecule was captured per two T cells. Notes on the study in general: Roughly linearly, TCR beta diversity per million T cells fell as age increased. Diversity was higher, and naive CD4+ cells more numerous, in long-lived donors than in aged donors.

PCR was performed a second time for roughly 7 to 11 cycles using a sample-barcoded 5' primer and a J-beta primer mix. TCRdb re-called the 5' RACE reads with MiXCR, one entry per CDR3 protein. The sample comprises 500,000 to 600,000 distinct CDR3 sequences, approximately 25% of which are singletons, and 15% to 20% rests with the top ten. Each sample yielded at least 5 micrograms of PBMC total RNA. As to this clonotype: Its antigen is currently unknown.

The CDR3 consists of 15 residues. With 9 bases clipped from V and 2 bases from J, the junction kept 11 bases outside the gene matches. Germline CDR1 and CDR2: SGHRS and YFSETQ. Sequencing was performed on blood. V and J are TRBV5-1 and TRBJ2-1, with 7 bases fitting TRBD1. This sequence was found in a woman in her 70s in good health. The CDR3 region has the DNA TGCGCCACGACGACAGGGACATTCACCTACAATGAGCAGTTCTTC. Its translation is CATTTGTFTYNEQFF.